This T cell receptor beta chain comes out of a study of cytomegalovirus exposure and HLA in healthy donors. Primers for the PCR totalled 60 Vbeta and 13 Jbeta. Authors' data handling: The authors later counted 70 million to 80 million unique TCR beta chains, some 12 million of them shared. Only in-frame clones appear in the TCRdb table, and some are missing; sequencing was by immunoSEQ multiplex PCR. V, J and clone size reflect that table, while D and trimming were determined from the DNA. The sample has about 160,000 clones, roughly 80% seen once. The CDR3 totals 12 residues. V lost 6 bases and J lost 5, with 11 bases in between. Germline CDR1 and CDR2: MNHEY and SVGAGI.

Source material: PBMCs. The source of this sequence is a man between 18 and 29 years old in good health and CMV-seropositive. The chain uses TRBV6-5 and TRBJ2-7; D unresolved. In nucleotides, the CDR3 is TGTGCCAGCAGCCGAAATGGCCACGAGCAGTACTTC. Amino acid sequence: CASSRNGHEQYF.